Listed below are T cell receptor beta chains from one sample, sequenced in a study of T cell responses to AZD1222 COVID-19 vaccine. Data came from immunoSEQ multiplex PCR; TCRdb stores just in-frame clones and leaves some out. The repertoire has more than 150,000 clones, 92% of them found once; the top ten carry more than 9%. This sample comprised peripheral blood, obtained on day 0 of AZD1222 vaccination. The origin of the receptors is an adult in good health. Both conserved end residues are part of each CDR3. Each record gives: clone size, J gene, D gene, V gene, CDR3 DNA, CDR3 protein. D genes are given only for firm matches. Only some rows state a clone size, as once, few, many or a class for expanded clones.

size: .
J: TRBJ1-4
D: .
V: TRBV5-1
DNA: TGCGCCAGCAGCTTACCGGGGGGAACTAATGAAAAACTGTTTTTT
CDR3: CASSLPGGTNEKLFF

size: .
J: TRBJ1-2
D: TRBD1
V: TRBV18
DNA: TGTGCCAGCTCACCCGGGACAGGTGACTATGGCTACACCTTC
CDR3: CASSPGTGDYGYTF

size: .
J: TRBJ2-3
D: TRBD2
V: TRBV7-2
DNA: TGTGCCAGCAGCTTAGTGGCAGCGGGGGACACAGATACGCAGTATTTT
CDR3: CASSLVAAGDTDTQYF

size: .
J: TRBJ2-7
D: TRBD2
V: TRBV3-1/TRBV3-2
DNA: TGTGCCAGCAGCCAAGATGGGGTAGCGGGGACCTACGAGCAGTACTTC
CDR3: CASSQDGVAGTYEQYF

size: .
J: TRBJ1-2
D: .
V: TRBV2
DNA: TGTGCCAGCAGTGCTAGACGCGTGGGCTACACCTTC
CDR3: CASSARRVGYTF

size: once
J: TRBJ1-3
D: .
V: TRBV19
DNA: TGTGCCAGTACCGAGACAGCGTTCTCTGGAAACACCATATATTTT
CDR3: CASTETAFSGNTIYF

size: .
J: TRBJ2-1
D: .
V: TRBV7-2
DNA: TGTGCCAGCAGCTTTTATATTGATCTACCCTACAATGAGCAGTTCTTC
CDR3: CASSFYIDLPYNEQFF

size: .
J: TRBJ2-7
D: .
V: TRBV27
DNA: TGTGCCAGCAGAGGTAACAGGGAATCTATCCACGAGCAGTACTTC
CDR3: CASRGNRESIHEQYF

size: .
J: TRBJ2-1
D: .
V: TRBV27
DNA: TGTGCCAGCAGTTACGGGAGCTCCTACAATGAGCAGTTCTTC
CDR3: CASSYGSSYNEQFF

size: .
J: TRBJ1-2
D: .
V: TRBV5-5
DNA: TGTGCCAGCAGCTTGGGGCAGACGAGAAACTATGGCTACACCTTC
CDR3: CASSLGQTRNYGYTF

size: .
J: TRBJ1-1
D: .
V: TRBV6-1
DNA: TGTGCCAGCAGTGAAGCGACCCTTCTGGCAGCTTTCTTT
CDR3: CASSEATLLAAFF

size: .
J: TRBJ2-7
D: TRBD1
V: TRBV15
DNA: TGTGCCACCAGCGGCGGGGACAGGGCCTCCTACGAGCAGTACTTC
CDR3: CATSGGDRASYEQYF

size: .
J: TRBJ2-7
D: TRBD1
V: TRBV3-1/TRBV3-2
DNA: TGTGCCAGCAGCCAAGAGACAGGGAAGTACTTC
CDR3: CASSQETGKYF

size: .
J: TRBJ1-1
D: .
V: TRBV20-1
DNA: TGCAGTGCAACGGACAGATACGGGGCTTTCTTT
CDR3: CSATDRYGAFF

size: few
J: TRBJ2-1
D: .
V: TRBV6-4
DNA: TGTGCCAGCAGTCCCGACAGCGTCCCCGGGAATGAGCAGTTCTTC
CDR3: CASSPDSVPGNEQFF

size: .
J: TRBJ2-1
D: .
V: TRBV6-4
DNA: TGTGCCAGCAGTGAATTAGGCGGGGCCTACAATGAGCAGTTCTTC
CDR3: CASSELGGAYNEQFF

size: .
J: TRBJ1-1
D: .
V: TRBV6-5
DNA: TGTGCCAGCAGTTACTTCCAGTCCACTGAAGCTTTCTTT
CDR3: CASSYFQSTEAFF

size: .
J: TRBJ2-1
D: TRBD1
V: TRBV5-1
DNA: TGCGCCAGCAGCTTTCGACAGGGTTCCTACAATGAGCAGTTCTTC
CDR3: CASSFRQGSYNEQFF

size: .
J: TRBJ2-7
D: .
V: TRBV11-2
DNA: TGTGCCAGCAGTTTAACATTCGGGCTAGCCAATTCCGAGCAGTACTTC
CDR3: CASSLTFGLANSEQYF

size: .
J: TRBJ1-1
D: .
V: TRBV24-1
DNA: TGTGCCACCAGGGCGAGGGGGGAGGGTGAAGCTTTCTTT
CDR3: CATRARGEGEAFF

size: .
J: TRBJ1-4
D: TRBD1
V: TRBV29-1
DNA: TGCAGCGGGGGGGACAGCGGAAAACTGTTTTTT
CDR3: CSGGDSGKLFF

size: once
J: TRBJ2-6
D: .
V: TRBV28
DNA: TGTGCCAGCAGAATCGGTAGGGGGGCCAACGTCCTGACTTTC
CDR3: CASRIGRGANVLTF

size: .
J: TRBJ2-7
D: TRBD2
V: TRBV6-5
DNA: TGTGCCAGCAGCCCCCTGGCGGGAGGGTTCCACGAGCAGTACTTC
CDR3: CASSPLAGGFHEQYF

size: .
J: TRBJ1-2
D: .
V: TRBV7-9
DNA: TGTGCCAGCAGCTCGGACGGAGAATATGGCTACACCTTC
CDR3: CASSSDGEYGYTF

size: .
J: TRBJ2-7
D: .
V: TRBV11-3
DNA: TGTGCCAGCAGCTTAGGCGGCTCGACGGGACTCGGCGAGCAGTACTTC
CDR3: CASSLGGSTGLGEQYF

size: once
J: TRBJ1-3
D: .
V: TRBV14
DNA: TGTGCCAGCAGCCAAACGTACTCTGGAAACACCATATATTTT
CDR3: CASSQTYSGNTIYF

size: .
J: TRBJ1-2
D: .
V: TRBV5-6
DNA: TGTGCCAGCAGCTCGAACTATGGCTACACCTTC
CDR3: CASSSNYGYTF

size: .
J: TRBJ1-2
D: .
V: TRBV11-2
DNA: TGTGCCAGCAGACCTCTAGGGCAGTATGGCTACACCTTC
CDR3: CASRPLGQYGYTF

size: once
J: TRBJ1-2
D: .
V: TRBV6-5
DNA: TGTGCCAGCACCCAAGGGATTCCCTATGGCTACACCTTC
CDR3: CASTQGIPYGYTF

size: once
J: TRBJ2-2
D: TRBD1
V: TRBV6-4
DNA: TGTGCCAGCAGTGCCGGGACAGGGGGCTTCGGGGAGCTGTTTTTT
CDR3: CASSAGTGGFGELFF

size: .
J: TRBJ2-7
D: TRBD1
V: TRBV27
DNA: TGTGCCAGCAGTAAATCAGGGACAGGGTCCTACGAGCAGTACTTC
CDR3: CASSKSGTGSYEQYF

size: .
J: TRBJ1-6
D: .
V: TRBV6-5
DNA: TGTGCCAGCAGCCTCGACAGCAGGTCGCGCTCACCCCTCCACTTT
CDR3: CASSLDSRSRSPLHF

size: once
J: TRBJ2-1
D: .
V: TRBV19
DNA: TGTGCCAGTATTGGGAGCTCCTACAATGAGCAGTTCTTC
CDR3: CASIGSSYNEQFF

size: .
J: TRBJ1-2
D: TRBD1
V: TRBV5-1
DNA: TGCGCCAGCAGCCAGGGACAGGAAGGCTATGGCTACACCTTC
CDR3: CASSQGQEGYGYTF

size: .
J: TRBJ1-4
D: .
V: TRBV19
DNA: TGTGCCAGTAGTCCTCTTGGGGGGGCACGGGAAAAACTGTTTTTT
CDR3: CASSPLGGAREKLFF

size: .
J: TRBJ2-7
D: .
V: TRBV30
DNA: TGTGCCTGGAGAGGTCGGAGCTACGAGCAGTACTTC
CDR3: CAWRGRSYEQYF

size: once
J: TRBJ1-6
D: .
V: TRBV30
DNA: TGTGCCTGGAGTTTGCCCAGGGAGTGGTCACCCCTCCACTTT
CDR3: CAWSLPREWSPLHF

size: .
J: TRBJ1-2
D: .
V: TRBV28
DNA: TGTGCCAGCATGGACCGGAGAAACTATGGCTACACCTTC
CDR3: CASMDRRNYGYTF

size: .
J: TRBJ1-3
D: .
V: TRBV28
DNA: TGTGCCAGCAGTTTCGAAACTTTCTCTGGAAACACCATATATTTT
CDR3: CASSFETFSGNTIYF

size: .
J: TRBJ1-6
D: .
V: TRBV19
DNA: TGTGCCAGTAATAGGAGAGATAATTCACCCCTCCACTTT
CDR3: CASNRRDNSPLHF

size: .
J: TRBJ2-2
D: .
V: TRBV7-8
DNA: TGTGCCAGCAGCTTCGGCCAAGGGGAGCTGTTTTTT
CDR3: CASSFGQGELFF

size: .
J: TRBJ2-4
D: .
V: TRBV19
DNA: TGTGCCAGTACCCCGAGAGGGGAAGGCAAAAACATTCAGTACTTC
CDR3: CASTPRGEGKNIQYF

size: .
J: TRBJ2-1
D: TRBD1
V: TRBV10-3
DNA: TGTGCCATCAAGGGACAGGGTCCCCATGAGCAGTTCTTC
CDR3: CAIKGQGPHEQFF

size: once
J: TRBJ2-7
D: .
V: TRBV13
DNA: TGTGCCAGCAGCTTGAGGGGTGGGAGTAGCGACCTCTACGAGCAGTACTTC
CDR3: CASSLRGGSSDLYEQYF

size: .
J: TRBJ1-6
D: .
V: TRBV5-6
DNA: TGTGCCAGCAGCTTAGGACAGTATAATTCACCCCTCCACTTT
CDR3: CASSLGQYNSPLHF

size: .
J: TRBJ1-5
D: .
V: TRBV21-1
DNA: TGTGCCAGCAGCAATGGGAATCAGCCCCAGCATTTT
CDR3: CASSNGNQPQHF

size: .
J: TRBJ1-3
D: TRBD1
V: TRBV6-1
DNA: TGTGCCAGCAGTGAATTGGGACAGGGTGGAAACACCATATATTTT
CDR3: CASSELGQGGNTIYF

size: few
J: TRBJ1-3
D: .
V: TRBV19
DNA: TGTGCCAGTGCCCGGATCTCTGGAAACACCATATATTTT
CDR3: CASARISGNTIYF

size: .
J: TRBJ2-7
D: .
V: TRBV27
DNA: TGTGCCAGCAGCTTGGGGGCTTCCTACGAGCAGTACTTC
CDR3: CASSLGASYEQYF

size: .
J: TRBJ2-3
D: TRBD2
V: TRBV20-1
DNA: TGCAGTGCTAGTTTACTAGCGGGAGGGTTTGGAGATACGCAGTATTTT
CDR3: CSASLLAGGFGDTQYF

size: .
J: TRBJ1-4
D: TRBD1
V: TRBV6-6
DNA: TGTGCCAGCAGCCCACTACTGACAGGGGTAGAAGAAAAACTGTTTTTT
CDR3: CASSPLLTGVEEKLFF

size: .
J: TRBJ1-2
D: .
V: TRBV28
DNA: TGTGCCAGCAGTTTACGGACAGCTAACTATGGCTACACCTTC
CDR3: CASSLRTANYGYTF

size: .
J: TRBJ1-1
D: .
V: TRBV9
DNA: TGTGCCAGCAGCCCCCCTTCAGGGTACACTGAAGCTTTCTTT
CDR3: CASSPPSGYTEAFF

size: .
J: TRBJ2-2
D: TRBD1
V: TRBV18
DNA: TGTGCCAGCTCACGGGACAGGGCGGACACCGGGGAGCTGTTTTTT
CDR3: CASSRDRADTGELFF

size: .
J: TRBJ1-1
D: .
V: TRBV6-6
DNA: TGTGCCCACTCACTCATGGGGGATGTAGCTTTCTTT
CDR3: CAHSLMGDVAFF